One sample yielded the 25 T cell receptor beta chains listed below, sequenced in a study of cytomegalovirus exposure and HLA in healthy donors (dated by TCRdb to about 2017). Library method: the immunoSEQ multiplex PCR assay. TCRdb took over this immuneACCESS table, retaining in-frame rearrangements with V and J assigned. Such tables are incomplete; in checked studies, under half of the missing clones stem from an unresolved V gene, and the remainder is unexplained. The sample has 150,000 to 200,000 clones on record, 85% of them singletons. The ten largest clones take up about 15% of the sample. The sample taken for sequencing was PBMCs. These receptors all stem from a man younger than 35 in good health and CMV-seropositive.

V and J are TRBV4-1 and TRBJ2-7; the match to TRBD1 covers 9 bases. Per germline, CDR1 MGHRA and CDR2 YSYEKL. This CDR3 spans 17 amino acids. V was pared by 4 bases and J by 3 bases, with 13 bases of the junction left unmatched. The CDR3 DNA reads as TGCGCCAGCAGCCCACAGGGGGACAGGGCGGCCCTCTACGAGCAGTACTTC. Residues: CASSPQGDRAALYEQYF.

The CDR3 reads CASTDRDFPTDTQYF. The CDR3 DNA reads TGTGCCAGCACCGACCGGGACTTCCCCACAGATACGCAGTATTTT. This rearrangement joins TRBV9 to TRBJ2-3; perhaps TRBD2 as D (6 bases). Per the germline V gene, CDR1 is SGDLS and CDR2 is YYNGEE. V gave up 6 bases and J gave up 2 bases, with 16 bases separating them. CDR3 size: 15 residues.

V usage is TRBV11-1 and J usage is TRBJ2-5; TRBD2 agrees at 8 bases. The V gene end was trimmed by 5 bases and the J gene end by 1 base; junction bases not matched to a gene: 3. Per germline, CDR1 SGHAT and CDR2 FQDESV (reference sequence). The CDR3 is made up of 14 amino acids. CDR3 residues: CASSPTSGQETQYF. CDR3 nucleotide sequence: TGTGCCAGCAGCCCCACTAGCGGCCAAGAGACCCAGTACTTC. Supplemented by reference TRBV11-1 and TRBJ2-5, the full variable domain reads EAEVAQSPRYKITEKSQAVAFWCDPISGHATLYWYRQILGQGPELLVQFQDESVVDDSQLPKDRFSAERLKGVDSTLKIQPAELGDSAMYLCASSPTSGQETQYFGPGTRLLVL.

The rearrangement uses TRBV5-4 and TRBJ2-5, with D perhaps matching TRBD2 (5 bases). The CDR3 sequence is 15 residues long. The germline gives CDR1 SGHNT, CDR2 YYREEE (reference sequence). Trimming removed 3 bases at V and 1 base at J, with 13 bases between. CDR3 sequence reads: CASSSGPAGQETQYF. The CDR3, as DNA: TGTGCCAGCAGCTCTGGACCCGCGGGCCAAGAGACCCAGTACTTC.

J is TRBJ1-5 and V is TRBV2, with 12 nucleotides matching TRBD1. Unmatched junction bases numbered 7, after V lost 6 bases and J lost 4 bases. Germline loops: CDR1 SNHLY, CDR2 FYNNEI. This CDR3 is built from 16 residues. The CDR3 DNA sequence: TGTGCCAGCAGAGCCGGGACAGGGGGCGGGAATCAGCCCCAGCATTTT. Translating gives CASRAGTGGGNQPQHF.

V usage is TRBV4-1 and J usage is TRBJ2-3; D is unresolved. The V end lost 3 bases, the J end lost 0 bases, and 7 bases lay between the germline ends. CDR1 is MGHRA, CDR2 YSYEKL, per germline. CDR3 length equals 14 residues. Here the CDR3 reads CASSHGSSTDTQYF. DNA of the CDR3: TGCGCCAGCAGCCACGGTTCTAGCACAGATACGCAGTATTTT.

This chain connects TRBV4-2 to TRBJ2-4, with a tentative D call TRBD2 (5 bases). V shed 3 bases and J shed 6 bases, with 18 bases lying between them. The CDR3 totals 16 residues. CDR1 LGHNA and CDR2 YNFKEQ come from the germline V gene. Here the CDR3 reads CASSQVVGESGNIQYF. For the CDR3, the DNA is TGTGCCAGCAGCCAGGTCGTTGGGGAGAGCGGAAACATTCAGTACTTC.

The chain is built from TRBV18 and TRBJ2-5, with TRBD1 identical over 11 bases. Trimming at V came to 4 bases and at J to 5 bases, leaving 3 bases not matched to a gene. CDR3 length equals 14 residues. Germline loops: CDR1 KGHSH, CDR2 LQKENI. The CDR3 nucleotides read TGTGCCAGCTCACACCGGGACAGGGGGGAGACCCAGTACTTC. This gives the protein CASSHRDRGETQYF.

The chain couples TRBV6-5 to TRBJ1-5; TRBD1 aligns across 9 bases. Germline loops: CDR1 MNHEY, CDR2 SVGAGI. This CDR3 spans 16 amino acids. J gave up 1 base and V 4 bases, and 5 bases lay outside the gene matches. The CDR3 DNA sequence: TGTGCCAGCAGTTCCAGACAGGGGGGGAGCAATCAGCCCCAGCATTTT. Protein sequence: CASSSRQGGSNQPQHF.

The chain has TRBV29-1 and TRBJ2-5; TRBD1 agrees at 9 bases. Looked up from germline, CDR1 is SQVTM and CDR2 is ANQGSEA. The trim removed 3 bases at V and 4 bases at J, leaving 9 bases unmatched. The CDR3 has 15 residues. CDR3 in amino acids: CSVDKGQGVGETQYF. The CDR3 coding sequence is TGCAGCGTTGACAAGGGACAGGGTGTAGGAGAGACCCAGTACTTC. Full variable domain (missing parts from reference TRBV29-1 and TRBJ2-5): SAVISQKPSRDICQRGTSLTIQCQVDSQVTMMFWYRQQPGQSLTLIATANQGSEATYESGFVIDKFPISRPNLTFSTLTVSNMSPEDSSIYLCSVDKGQGVGETQYFGPGTRLLVL.

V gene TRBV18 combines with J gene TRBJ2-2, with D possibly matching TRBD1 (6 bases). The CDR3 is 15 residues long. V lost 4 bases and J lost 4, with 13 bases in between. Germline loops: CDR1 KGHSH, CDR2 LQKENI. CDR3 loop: CASSHADRTTGELFF. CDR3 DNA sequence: TGTGCCAGCTCACACGCCGACAGGACCACCGGGGAGCTGTTTTTT. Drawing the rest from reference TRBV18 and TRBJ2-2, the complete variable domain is NAGVMQNPRHLVRRRGQEARLRCSPMKGHSHVYWYRQLPEEGLKFMVYLQKENIIDESGMPKERFSAEFPKEGPSILRIQQVVRGDSAAYFCASSHADRTTGELFFGEGSRLTVL.

The chain's CDR3 is CASSGDRSNEKLFF. For the CDR3, the DNA is TGTGCCAGCAGTGGGGACAGGTCTAATGAAAAACTGTTTTTT. V and J are TRBV2 and TRBJ1-4, with TRBD1 identical over 8 bases. With V trimmed by 4 bases and J by 3 bases, 1 base remained unmatched. CDR1 is SNHLY and CDR2 is FYNNEI in the germline V gene. CDR3 length: 14 residues.

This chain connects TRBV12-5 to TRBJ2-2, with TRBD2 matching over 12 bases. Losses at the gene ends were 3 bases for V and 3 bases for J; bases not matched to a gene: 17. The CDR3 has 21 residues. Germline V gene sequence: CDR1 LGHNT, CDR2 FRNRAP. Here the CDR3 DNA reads TGTGCTAGTGGTTTACGCCGCTCCGGTCCTAGCGGGGGGGCCGACACCGGGGAGCTGTTTTTT. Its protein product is CASGLRRSGPSGGADTGELFF.

This CDR3 reads CASQNSGANVLTF. Written as DNA, the CDR3 is TGCGCCAGCCAAAACTCTGGGGCCAACGTCCTGACTTTC. The V gene is TRBV5-1, the J gene TRBJ2-6, with unresolved D. This CDR3 is 13 amino acids long. The V gene's germline CDR1 is SGHRS and CDR2 YFSETQ. Trimming shortened V by 7 bases and J by 0 bases, and 5 bases separated the two germline ends.

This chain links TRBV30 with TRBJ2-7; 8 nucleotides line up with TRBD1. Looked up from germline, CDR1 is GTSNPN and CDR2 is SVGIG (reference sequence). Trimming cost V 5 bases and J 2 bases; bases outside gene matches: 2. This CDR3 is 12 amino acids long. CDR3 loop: CAWGTGPYEQYF. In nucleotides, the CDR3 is TGTGCCTGGGGGACAGGCCCCTACGAGCAGTACTTC.

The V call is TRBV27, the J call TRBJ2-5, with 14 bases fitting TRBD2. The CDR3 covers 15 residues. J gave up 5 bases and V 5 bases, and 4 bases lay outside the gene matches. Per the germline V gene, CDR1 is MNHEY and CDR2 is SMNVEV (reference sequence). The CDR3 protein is CASSAGTSGGETQYF. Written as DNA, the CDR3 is TGTGCCAGCAGTGCCGGGACTAGCGGGGGCGAGACCCAGTACTTC.

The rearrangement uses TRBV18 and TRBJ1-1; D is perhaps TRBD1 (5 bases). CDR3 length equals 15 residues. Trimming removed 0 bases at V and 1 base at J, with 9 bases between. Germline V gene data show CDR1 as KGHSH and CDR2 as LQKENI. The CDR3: CASSPPGQGNTEAFF. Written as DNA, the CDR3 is TGTGCCAGCTCACCACCGGGGCAGGGGAACACTGAAGCTTTCTTT.

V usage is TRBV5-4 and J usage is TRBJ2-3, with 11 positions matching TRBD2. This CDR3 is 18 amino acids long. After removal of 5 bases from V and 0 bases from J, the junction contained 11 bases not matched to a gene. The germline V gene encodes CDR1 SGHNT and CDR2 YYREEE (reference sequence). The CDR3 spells CASSFLAGGPASTDTQYF. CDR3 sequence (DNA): TGTGCCAGCAGTTTCCTAGCGGGGGGTCCTGCTAGCACAGATACGCAGTATTTT.

The CDR3 bases are TGTGCCAGCTCACCCGTAGCGGGAGGGTCCTACAATGAGCAGTTCTTC. It encodes CASSPVAGGSYNEQFF. The chain joins TRBV18 to TRBJ2-1, with 11 bases matching TRBD2. V was clipped by 3 bases and J by 1 base; unmatched bases: 2. The CDR3 consists of 16 residues. CDR1 KGHSH and CDR2 LQKENI come from the germline V gene.

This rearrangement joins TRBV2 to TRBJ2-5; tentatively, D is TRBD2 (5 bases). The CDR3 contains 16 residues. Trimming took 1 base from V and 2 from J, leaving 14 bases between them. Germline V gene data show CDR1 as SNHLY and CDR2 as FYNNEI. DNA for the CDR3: TGTGCCAGCAGTGAAGAAGTACGGGGTTATCAAGAGACCCAGTACTTC. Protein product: CASSEEVRGYQETQYF. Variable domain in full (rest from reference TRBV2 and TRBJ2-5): EPEVTQTPSHQVTQMGQEVILRCVPISNHLYFYWYRQILGQKVEFLVSFYNNEISEKSEIFDDQFSVERPDGSNFTLKIRSTKLEDSAMYFCASSEEVRGYQETQYFGPGTRLLVL.

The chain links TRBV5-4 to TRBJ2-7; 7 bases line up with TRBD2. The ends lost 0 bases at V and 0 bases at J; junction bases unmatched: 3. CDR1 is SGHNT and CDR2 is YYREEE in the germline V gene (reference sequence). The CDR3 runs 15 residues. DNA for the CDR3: TGTGCCAGCAGCTTGGGCGGGGGTAGCTCCTACGAGCAGTACTTC. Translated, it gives CASSLGGGSSYEQYF.

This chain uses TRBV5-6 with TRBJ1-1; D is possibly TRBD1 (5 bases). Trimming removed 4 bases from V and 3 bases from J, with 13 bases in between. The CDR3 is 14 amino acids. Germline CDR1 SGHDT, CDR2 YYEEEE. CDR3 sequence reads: CASSAGRIDTEAFF. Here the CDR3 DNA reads TGTGCCAGCAGCGCAGGGAGGATAGACACTGAAGCTTTCTTT.

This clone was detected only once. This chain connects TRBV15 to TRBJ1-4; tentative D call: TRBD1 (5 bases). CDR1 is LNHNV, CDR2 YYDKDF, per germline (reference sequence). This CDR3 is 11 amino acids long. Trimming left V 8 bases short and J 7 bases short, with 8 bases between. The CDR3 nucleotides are TGTGCCACCGGGGGAGGTGAAAAACTGTTTTTT. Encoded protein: CATGGGEKLFF.

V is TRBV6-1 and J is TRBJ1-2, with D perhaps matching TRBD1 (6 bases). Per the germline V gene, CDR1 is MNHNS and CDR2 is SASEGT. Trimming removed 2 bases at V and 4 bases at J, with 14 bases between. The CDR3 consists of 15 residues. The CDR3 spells CASSEFVGHSYGYTF. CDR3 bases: TGTGCCAGCAGTGAATTCGTGGGACACTCCTATGGCTACACCTTC.

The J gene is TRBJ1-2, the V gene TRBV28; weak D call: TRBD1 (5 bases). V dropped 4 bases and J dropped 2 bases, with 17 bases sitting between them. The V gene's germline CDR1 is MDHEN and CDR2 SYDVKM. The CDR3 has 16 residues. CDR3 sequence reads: CASSSPPGGGNYGYTF. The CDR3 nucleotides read TGTGCCAGCAGTTCCCCCCCGGGGGGAGGGAACTATGGCTACACCTTC.